This TCR beta chain was profiled in a study of T-cell reconstitution after alpha-beta-depleted transplantation in children. Preparation of the TCRbeta library was carried out with unique molecular identifiers. MiXCR, run by TCRdb on the PCR reads, gives a single entry per CDR3 protein. The sample lists around 400,000 distinct CDR3 sequences; about 20% were seen once. V lost 1 base, J lost 3 bases, and 2 bases stayed unmatched. There are 14 residues in the CDR3. Germline V gives CDR1 SGHAT, CDR2 FQNNGV. The chain links TRBV11-2 to TRBJ2-7; 8 bases line up with TRBD2. This TCR was recovered from a human donor who donated a stem cell graft to a child with acute myeloid leukemia. The specimen comprised PBMCs from the stem cell graft donor, sampled from the stem cell graft. This chain's CDR3 is CASSLVGTSYEQYF. The CDR3 DNA sequence: TGTGCCAGCAGCTTAGTGGGGACTAGCTACGAGCAGTACTTC.